The rows below give T cell receptor beta chains drawn from one sample of a study of T-cell memory formation after mild COVID-19. TCRdb independently ran MiXCR on the 5' RACE reads; one entry per CDR3 protein. The sample has roughly 600,000 distinct CDR3 sequences; over 15% are singletons. Source material: PBMCs or a T cell subset sorted from them (not recorded which). The origin of the receptors is an adult woman who had mild COVID-19 (a few samples of this study predate the infection). Cell type and time point are not known. Each CDR3 is given with its conserved first and last residue. A D gene is named only where the DNA matches it firmly. Size is stated for part of the rows, as once, few or many counts, or as a class when the clone is expanded.

j_gene | v_gene | abundance | len | d_gene | CDR3aa | CDR3nt
TRBJ2-1 | TRBV6-2/TRBV6-3 | few | 17 | - | CASRGGIGGEAGEEQFF | TGTGCCAGCAGGGGGGGTATCGGAGGGGAGGCAGGCGAGGAGCAGTTCTTC
TRBJ2-7 | TRBV4-1 | few | 16 | - | CASSQSDPSEGYEQYF | TGCGCCAGCAGCCAATCTGACCCCTCAGAAGGCTACGAGCAGTACTTC
TRBJ2-3 | TRBV5-1 | - | 14 | TRBD1 | CASRTGGATDTQYF | TGCGCCAGCAGGACAGGGGGCGCAACTGATACGCAGTATTTT
TRBJ2-2 | TRBV11-3 | - | 17 | TRBD1 | CASSSSPGTVMAGELFF | TGTGCCAGCAGTTCGTCCCCGGGGACAGTGATGGCCGGGGAGCTGTTTTTT
TRBJ2-3 | TRBV30 | - | 11 | - | CAWSARGGSEF | TGTGCCTGGAGCGCCAGGGGTGGTAGCGAGTTT
TRBJ2-7 | TRBV7-2 | - | 15 | TRBD2 | CASSSLAGGQNEQYF | TGTGCCAGCAGCTCCCTAGCGGGAGGGCAGAACGAGCAGTACTTC
TRBJ1-5 | TRBV12-3/TRBV12-4 | - | 15 | - | CASSSPGYSNQPQHF | TGTGCCAGCAGTTCCCCCGGGTATAGCAATCAGCCCCAGCATTTT
TRBJ2-1 | TRBV4-2 | - | 16 | TRBD2 | CASSQDGTSGYNEQFF | TGTGCCAGCAGCCAAGATGGGACTAGCGGTTACAATGAGCAGTTCTTC
TRBJ2-7 | TRBV6-5 | - | 13 | - | CASRTTRGYEQYF | TGTGCCAGCAGAACGACTCGGGGCTACGAGCAGTACTTC
TRBJ2-3 | TRBV6-2/TRBV6-3 | few | 14 | TRBD2 | CASRAGTSGGTQYF | TGTGCCAGCAGGGCCGGGACTAGCGGCGGTACGCAGTATTTT
TRBJ2-2 | TRBV6-6 | - | 16 | - | CASSTLGSGPTGELFF | TGTGCCAGCAGTACCCTGGGATCCGGTCCCACCGGGGAGCTGTTTTTT
TRBJ2-1 | TRBV11-2 | few | 13 | - | CASSRTYFNEQFF | TGTGCCAGCAGCCGGACTTACTTCAATGAGCAGTTCTTC
TRBJ1-6 | TRBV25-1 | - | 15 | - | CASSESGIRNSPLHF | TGTGCCAGCAGTGAATCTGGTATACGAAATTCACCCCTCCACTTT
TRBJ2-1 | TRBV7-8 | - | 16 | TRBD2 | CASSLERGGAYNEQFF | TGTGCCAGCAGCTTAGAACGCGGGGGGGCCTACAATGAGCAGTTCTTC
TRBJ1-2 | TRBV7-9 | - | 16 | - | CASSLAAGPPNYGYTF | TGTGCCAGCAGCTTAGCGGCGGGACCTCCTAACTATGGCTACACCTTC
TRBJ1-1 | TRBV24-1 | - | 12 | TRBD1 | CATSAGQGGAFF | TGTGCCACCAGTGCGGGACAGGGGGGAGCTTTCTTT
TRBJ2-7 | TRBV29-1 | few | 11 | - | CSVTGFNEQYF | TGCAGCGTGACAGGTTTTAACGAGCAGTACTTC
TRBJ2-3 | TRBV7-9 | many | 15 | - | CASSLLQGRADTQYF | TGTGCCAGCAGCTTACTCCAGGGTCGGGCAGATACGCAGTATTTT
TRBJ1-6 | TRBV19 | few | 12 | - | CASSIMGSPLHF | TGTGCCAGTAGTATCATGGGTTCACCCCTCCACTTT
TRBJ1-1 | TRBV25-1 | few | 13 | - | CASSGNRYSGAFF | TGTGCCAGCAGTGGCAACAGGTACAGTGGGGCTTTCTTT
TRBJ2-5 | TRBV12-3/TRBV12-4 | few | 12 | - | CASGTYQETQYF | TGTGCCAGCGGGACATACCAAGAGACCCAGTACTTC
TRBJ2-1 | TRBV27 | few | 17 | - | CASSFLRVPSSYNEQFF | TGTGCCAGCAGTTTCCTCAGGGTCCCGAGCTCCTACAATGAGCAGTTCTTC
TRBJ2-4 | TRBV11-2 | few | 13 | TRBD1 | CASSLTRTGGFYF | TGTGCCAGCAGCTTGACAAGGACAGGGGGCTTCTACTTC
TRBJ2-1 | TRBV11-2 | many | 17 | TRBD2 | CASSGFSTSGRAIEQFF | TGTGCCAGCAGCGGCTTTTCGACTAGCGGGAGGGCCATTGAGCAGTTCTTC
TRBJ1-2 | TRBV20-1 | few | 14 | - | CSADRPLGAEGYTF | TGCAGTGCCGATCGCCCGCTGGGGGCTGAGGGCTACACCTTC
TRBJ1-1 | TRBV2 | few | 13 | - | CAIKGYQWTEAFF | TGTGCCATCAAAGGGTACCAGTGGACTGAAGCTTTCTTT
TRBJ1-5 | TRBV12-3/TRBV12-4 | few | 14 | - | CASSFSWSNQPQHF | TGTGCCAGCAGTTTTAGCTGGAGCAATCAGCCCCAGCATTTT
TRBJ2-7 | TRBV23-1 | few | 16 | - | CASSQYESGGTYEQYF | TGCGCCAGCAGTCAATATGAGTCAGGAGGGACCTACGAGCAGTACTTC
TRBJ2-1 | TRBV5-1 | - | 15 | - | CASSLLTSRGNEQFF | TGCGCCAGCAGCTTGCTAACCTCCCGGGGCAATGAGCAGTTCTTC
TRBJ2-3 | TRBV6-5 | few | 18 | - | CASSYMRDGYTSTDTQYF | TGTGCCAGCAGTTATATGAGGGACGGATACACTAGCACAGATACGCAGTATTTT
TRBJ1-1 | TRBV2 | few | 13 | - | CASSRGLSTEAFF | TGTGCCAGCAGTAGGGGACTCTCGACTGAAGCTTTCTTT
TRBJ2-7 | TRBV6-2/TRBV6-3 | - | 13 | - | CASSYAWLVEQYF | TGTGCCAGCAGTTACGCCTGGCTAGTCGAGCAGTACTTC
TRBJ2-3 | TRBV4-3 | - | 14 | - | CASSQDALGDTQYF | TGCGCCAGCAGCCAAGATGCCTTGGGAGATACGCAGTATTTT
TRBJ2-7 | TRBV21-1 | many | 14 | - | CASSKERDLHEQYF | TGTGCCAGCAGCAAGGAGAGGGACCTCCACGAGCAGTACTTC